This entry is about one T cell receptor (beta chain). The antigen remains undetermined. This sample is drawn from a study of CD8 T cells in Susac syndrome. Findings of the study overall: That the number of individuals in its TCR sequencing and HLA analysis was relatively small was acknowledged by the study.

The germline gives CDR1 KGHDR, CDR2 SFDVKD. The CDR3 has 15 amino acids. With 9 bases removed from V and 1 base from J, the gap between germline ends came to 17 bases. An amount of RNA that ranged from roughly 0.5 to 1 ug was reverse transcribed with random hexamers. Across 54 Vbeta and 13 Jbeta, TCR beta CDR3 was amplified with immunoSEQ multiplex PCR. TCRdb passed the immunoSEQ multiplex PCR reads through MiXCR, listing each CDR3 protein once. The table shows 150,000 to 200,000 distinct CDR3 sequences, with 85% to 95% occurring only once. From blood CD8+ and CD4+ T cells, the TCR beta chain was sequenced. TEMRA cells were enriched by FACS, and CD4+ and CD8+ T cells were negatively isolated.

The sample comprised CD8+ T cells from PBMCs. The rearrangement links TRBV24-1 to TRBJ1-1; tentative D call: TRBD1 (5 bases). The sequence came from a human donor with multiple sclerosis. CDR3 in DNA: TGTGCCACCCTCGTCGGGGGTTTCCAGAACACTGAAGCTTTCTTT. Translation gives CATLVGGFQNTEAFF.